This T cell receptor beta chain was sequenced for a study of CD8+CD57+ T cells in acquired aplastic anemia. This clonotype has a count of ten or more. Antigen: not known. TCR beta VDJ combinations and CDR3 sequences were profiled from genomic DNA. TCRdb re-called the reads through MiXCR, storing one row per CDR3 protein. Found here are approximately 170,000 distinct CDR3 sequences, about half of them singletons; the top ten hold under 3.5%. General study results and limits: Controls did not differ significantly from patients in CD8+ Simpson's diversity.

Trimming removed 3 bases from V and 7 bases from J, with 18 bases in between. CDR3 size: 16 residues. Germline V gives CDR1 LNHNV, CDR2 YYDKDF (reference sequence). It was patients with CD8+CD57+ cell expansion by flow cytometry who were chosen for sequencing. Acquired aplastic anemia of severe grade affected all patients. V is TRBV15 and J is TRBJ2-2; D not certain. This clonotype originated in a human donor with aplastic anemia. The sequenced sample consisted of sorted CD4+, CD8+, or CD8+CD57+ T cells (not recorded which) from PBMCs. The CDR3 DNA follows: TGTGCCACCAGCAGGGACGAGATGGCGTCTGGCGGGGAGCTGTTTTTT. Protein: CATSRDEMASGGELFF.